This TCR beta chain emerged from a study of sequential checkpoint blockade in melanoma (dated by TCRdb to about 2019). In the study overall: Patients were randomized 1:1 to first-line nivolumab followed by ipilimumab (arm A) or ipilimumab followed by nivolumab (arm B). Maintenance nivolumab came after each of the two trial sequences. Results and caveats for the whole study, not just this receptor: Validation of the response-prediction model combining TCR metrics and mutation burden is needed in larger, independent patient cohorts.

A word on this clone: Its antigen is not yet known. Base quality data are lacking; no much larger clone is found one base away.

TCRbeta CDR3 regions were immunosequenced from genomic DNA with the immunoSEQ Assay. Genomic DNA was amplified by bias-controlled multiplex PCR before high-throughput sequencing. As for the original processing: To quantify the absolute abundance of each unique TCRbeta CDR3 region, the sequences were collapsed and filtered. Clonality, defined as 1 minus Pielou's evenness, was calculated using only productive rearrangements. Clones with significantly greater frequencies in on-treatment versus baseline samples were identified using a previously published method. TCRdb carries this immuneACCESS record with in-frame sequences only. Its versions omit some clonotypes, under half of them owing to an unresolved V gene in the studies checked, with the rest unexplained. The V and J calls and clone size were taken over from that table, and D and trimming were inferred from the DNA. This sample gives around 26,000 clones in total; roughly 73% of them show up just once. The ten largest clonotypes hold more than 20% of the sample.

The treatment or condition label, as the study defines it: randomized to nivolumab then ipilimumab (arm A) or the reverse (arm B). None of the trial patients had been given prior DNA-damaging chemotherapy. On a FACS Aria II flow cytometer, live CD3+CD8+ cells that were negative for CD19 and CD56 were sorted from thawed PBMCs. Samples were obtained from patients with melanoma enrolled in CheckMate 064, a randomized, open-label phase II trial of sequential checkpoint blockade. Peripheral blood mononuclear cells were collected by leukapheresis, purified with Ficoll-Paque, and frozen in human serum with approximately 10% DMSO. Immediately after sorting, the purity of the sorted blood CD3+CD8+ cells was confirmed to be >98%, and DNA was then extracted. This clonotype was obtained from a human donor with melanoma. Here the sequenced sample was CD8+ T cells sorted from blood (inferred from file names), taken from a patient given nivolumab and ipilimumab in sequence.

The CDR3 in this case is CATSRVSGTADTQYF. In nucleotide form, the sequence is TGTGCCACCAGCAGAGTAAGCGGGACCGCAGATACGCAGTATTTT. This receptor chain uses TRBV15 and TRBJ2-3; 7 middle bases align to TRBD2. The CDR3, cysteine through phenylalanine, is 15 amino acids long. The read is trimmed to its CDR3 DNA, 45 bases read in frame from base 1. After removal of 1 base from V and 4 bases from J, the junction retains 5 bases not matched to a gene. Taken from the germline V gene (reference sequence), the CDR1 and CDR2 loops are LNHNV and YYDKDF.